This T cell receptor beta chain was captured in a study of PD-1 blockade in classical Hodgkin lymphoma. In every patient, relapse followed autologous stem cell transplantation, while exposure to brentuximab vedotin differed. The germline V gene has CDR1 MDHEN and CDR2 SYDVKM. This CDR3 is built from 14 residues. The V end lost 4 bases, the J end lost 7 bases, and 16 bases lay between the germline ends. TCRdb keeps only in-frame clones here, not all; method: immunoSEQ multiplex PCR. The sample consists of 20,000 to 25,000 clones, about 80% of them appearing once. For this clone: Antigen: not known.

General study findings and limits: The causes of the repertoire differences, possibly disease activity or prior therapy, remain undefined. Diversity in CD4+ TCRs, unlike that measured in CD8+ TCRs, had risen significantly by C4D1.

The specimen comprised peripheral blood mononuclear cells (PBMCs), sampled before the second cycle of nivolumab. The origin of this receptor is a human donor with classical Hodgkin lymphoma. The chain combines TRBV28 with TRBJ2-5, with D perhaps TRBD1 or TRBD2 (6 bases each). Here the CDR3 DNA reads TGTGCCAGCAGTTCTCCATGGGGGGCGGGGACCCAGTACTTC. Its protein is CASSSPWGAGTQYF.